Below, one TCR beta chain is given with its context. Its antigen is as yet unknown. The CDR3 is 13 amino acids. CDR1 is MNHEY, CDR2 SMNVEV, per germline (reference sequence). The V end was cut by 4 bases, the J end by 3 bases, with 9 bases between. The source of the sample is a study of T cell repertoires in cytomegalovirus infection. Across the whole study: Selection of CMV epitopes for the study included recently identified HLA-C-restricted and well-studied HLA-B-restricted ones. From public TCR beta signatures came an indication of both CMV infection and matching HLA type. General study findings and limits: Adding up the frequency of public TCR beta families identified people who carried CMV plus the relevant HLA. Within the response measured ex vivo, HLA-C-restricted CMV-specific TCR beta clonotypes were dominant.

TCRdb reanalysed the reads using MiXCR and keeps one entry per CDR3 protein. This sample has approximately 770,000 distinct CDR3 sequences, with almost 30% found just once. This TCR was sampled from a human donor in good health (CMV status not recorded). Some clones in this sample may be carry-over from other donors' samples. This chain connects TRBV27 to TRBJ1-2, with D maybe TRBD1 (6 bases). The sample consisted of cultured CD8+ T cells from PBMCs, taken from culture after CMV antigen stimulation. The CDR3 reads CASSSGGHYGYTF. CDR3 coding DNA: TGTGCCAGCAGTTCGGGGGGGCACTATGGCTACACCTTC.